The present T cell receptor beta chain was sequenced within a study of technical replicates of blood from a few donors. Measured with immunoSEQ multiplex PCR; TCRdb has only the in-frame clones, and not every one. The sample records 60,000 to 85,000 clones, 85% to 95% being singletons. This CDR3 region has 19 residues. Germline assignment: CDR1 SGHTA and CDR2 FQGTGA. The junction had 13 bases not matched to a gene; V was cut back by 1 base and J by 6 bases. This clone showed up just once. The rearrangement links TRBV7-3 to TRBJ2-1, with TRBD2 matching over 12 bases. The material sequenced was T cells isolated from PBMCs. The sequence was collected from a human donor in good health. CDR3 loop: CASSLKSPTSGRYGNEQFF. The CDR3 coding sequence is TGTGCCAGCAGCTTAAAATCCCCAACTAGCGGGAGGTACGGCAATGAGCAGTTCTTC.